These 14 T cell receptor beta chains came from one sample sequenced in a study of T cell responses to AZD1222 COVID-19 vaccine. Sequenced by immunoSEQ multiplex PCR; TCRdb stores in-frame clones only, minus some. The sample has about 170,000 clones; over 80% are singletons. Sequencing was performed on peripheral blood, taken 28 days after the second dose of the MenACWY control vaccine. These receptors were obtained from an adult who received the MenACWY meningococcal vaccine as a control.

In its sample, this clone was seen a few times. The chain has TRBV5-6 and TRBJ2-1; D gene uncertain. The CDR3 covers 13 residues. Germline V lookup: CDR1 SGHDT, CDR2 YYEEEE. Trimming shortened V by 0 bases and J by 3 bases, and 4 bases separated the two germline ends. The CDR3 loop is CASSLAVYNEQFF. For the CDR3, the DNA is TGTGCCAGCAGCTTGGCGGTCTACAATGAGCAGTTCTTC.

The J gene is TRBJ2-2, the V gene TRBV5-1; D is tentatively TRBD1 or TRBD2 (6 bases each). Trimming took off 0 bases at V and 6 bases at J, with 18 bases between the two ends. This CDR3 has 17 amino acids. Germline loops: CDR1 SGHRS, CDR2 YFSETQ. In DNA form, the CDR3 reads TGCGCCAGCAGCTTGGGATCCGGGACCGGGGGCTCCGGGGAGCTGTTTTTT. Amino acid sequence: CASSLGSGTGGSGELFF. Together with reference TRBV5-1 and TRBJ2-2, the CDR3 gives the full variable domain: KAGVTQTPRYLIKTRGQQVTLSCSPISGHRSVSWYQQTPGQGLQFLFEYFSETQRNKGNFPGRFSGRQFSNSRSEMNVSTLELGDSALYLCASSLGSGTGGSGELFFGEGSRLTVL.

The V and J genes are TRBV28 and TRBJ2-1; TRBD2 matches 8 bases. CDR3 length: 18 amino acids. The V and J ends lost 6 bases and 1 base, in that order; junction bases with no gene match: 14. Germline lookup yields CDR1 MDHEN and CDR2 SYDVKM. CDR3 in amino acids: CASSAPFGLAGSYNEQFF. The CDR3 nucleotides read TGTGCCAGCAGCGCCCCATTCGGCCTAGCGGGTTCCTACAATGAGCAGTTCTTC.

CDR3 in DNA: TGCGCCAGCAGCCTGAGCAGGGGTGTTTTTTACGAGCAGTACTTC. Amino acids: CASSLSRGVFYEQYF. The chain uses TRBV4-3 and TRBJ2-7, with D tentatively TRBD1 (6 bases). Trimming took off 4 bases at V and 4 bases at J, with 17 bases between the two ends. Per the germline V gene, CDR1 is LGHNA and CDR2 is YSLEER. The CDR3 contains 15 residues.

The table lists this clone with a count of one. This chain joins TRBV5-4 and TRBJ2-3, with D maybe TRBD2 (6 bases). CDR3 length: 15 residues. The ends were cut back, 3 bases at V and 9 bases at J, with 20 bases in the middle. Germline V CDR1 and CDR2: SGHNT, YYREEE (reference sequence). CDR3: CASSSRAQQRVTQYF. As DNA, the CDR3 is TGTGCCAGCAGCTCCAGGGCCCAGCAGCGGGTGACGCAGTATTTT.

This clone was recorded only once. The chain joins TRBV7-7 to TRBJ2-7; the D is unclear. CDR1 SSHAT and CDR2 FNYEAQ come from the germline V gene (reference sequence). V lost 7 bases, J lost 3 bases, and 22 bases lay in between. The length of the CDR3 is 16 residues. The CDR3 nucleotides are TGTGCCAGCACTTTTCTACTCAAAAGGGCCTACTACGAGCAGTACTTC. Its translation: CASTFLLKRAYYEQYF.

The CDR3 DNA sequence: TGTGCCAGCAGCTTGTGGCGGACCAGCTCTGGAAACACCATATATTTT. This gives the protein CASSLWRTSSGNTIYF. The chain joins TRBV7-8 to TRBJ1-3; D not resolved. CDR3 length: 16 residues. Germline CDR1 and CDR2: SGHVS and FQNEAQ. The V end lost 3 bases, the J end lost 0 bases, and 12 bases lay between the germline ends.

This chain's CDR3 is CTYPDSTGYTF. CDR3 nucleotide sequence: TGCACCTACCCGGACAGCACTGGCTACACCTTC. The genes are TRBV20-1 and TRBJ1-2, with D perhaps matching TRBD1 (6 bases). CDR1 is DFQATT and CDR2 is SNEGSKA in the germline V gene (reference sequence). The CDR3 is made up of 11 amino acids.

The V gene is TRBV19, the J gene TRBJ2-1; D is perhaps TRBD2 (6 bases). The CDR3 consists of 14 residues. Germline CDR1 reads LNHDA; CDR2 reads SQIVND (reference sequence). Trimming removed 7 bases from V and 6 bases from J, with 16 bases in between. The CDR3 is CASTTQTGGNEQFF. For the CDR3, the DNA is TGTGCCAGTACCACTCAGACCGGGGGCAATGAGCAGTTCTTC.

This clone was recorded once. The chain combines TRBV4-3 with TRBJ2-1; 7 positions match TRBD2. CDR1 is LGHNA, CDR2 YSLEER, per germline. This CDR3 contains 14 residues. Trimming at V came to 4 bases and at J to 5 bases, leaving 5 bases not matched to a gene. Written as DNA, the CDR3 is TGCGCCAGCAGCCGGGAGGGCCTCGACAATGAGCAGTTCTTC. Its protein is CASSREGLDNEQFF.

The chain has TRBV16 and TRBJ1-2, with 7 bases aligning to TRBD1. The V gene end was trimmed by 2 bases and the J gene end by 0 bases; junction bases not matched to a gene: 6. Germline V gives CDR1 KGHSY, CDR2 FQNENV. This CDR3 is 16 amino acids long. The CDR3 loop reads CASSQRGQPPNYGYTF. The CDR3 nucleotides read TGTGCCAGCAGCCAAAGGGGGCAGCCTCCTAACTATGGCTACACCTTC.

V usage is TRBV6-5 and J usage is TRBJ2-3; D remains unclear. Germline CDR1 is MNHEY and CDR2 is SVGAGI. Trimming pared 7 bases from V and 6 bases from J, leaving 17 bases between. The CDR3 runs 14 residues. The CDR3 loop is CASTISRTGDTQYF. The CDR3 DNA sequence: TGTGCCAGCACCATCTCCCGAACGGGCGATACGCAGTATTTT.

This clone was picked up a small number of times. V gene TRBV7-9 combines with J gene TRBJ1-2; D ambiguous. From germline, CDR1 is SEHNR and CDR2 FQNEAQ (reference sequence). This CDR3 spans 11 amino acids. V was cut by 8 bases and J by 3 bases, with 7 bases left in between. As DNA, the CDR3 is TGTGCCAGCGGAACAGACTATGGCTACACCTTC. It encodes CASGTDYGYTF.

The chain employs TRBV27 and TRBJ2-6; no definite D call. The CDR3 sequence is 14 residues long. V lost 8 bases, J lost 0 bases, and 8 bases lay in between. Germline CDR1 is MNHEY and CDR2 is SMNVEV (reference sequence). Written as DNA, the CDR3 is TGTGCCAGCTCGCGGCCCTCTGGGGCCAACGTCCTGACTTTC. This gives the protein CASSRPSGANVLTF.